The source of this T cell receptor (beta chain) is a study of T cell responses to AZD1222 COVID-19 vaccine. Study-level results: Two AZD1222 doses significantly raised spike-specific TCR breadth and depth over controls. Most donors were white British and more were female, and clonal diversity was possibly underestimated.

The length of the CDR3 is 16 residues. Per the germline V gene, CDR1 is MDHEN and CDR2 is SYDVKM. J lost 7 bases, V lost 4 bases, and 14 bases had no gene match. Only in-frame clones appear in the TCRdb table, and some are missing; sequencing was by immunoSEQ multiplex PCR. The data show about 97,000 clones, with roughly 84% seen just once and roughly 2.8% held by the top ten. In this sample, this clone turned up once. As yet, its antigen is unknown. The chain links TRBV28 to TRBJ2-3, with 7 positions matching TRBD2. The clonotype originates from an adult in good health. The source material was peripheral blood, sampled on day 0 of AZD1222 vaccination. The CDR3 DNA reads TGTGCCAGCAGTTCCAGGGACTACCTCGAATCCTATACGCAGTATTTT. Amino acids: CASSSRDYLESYTQYF.